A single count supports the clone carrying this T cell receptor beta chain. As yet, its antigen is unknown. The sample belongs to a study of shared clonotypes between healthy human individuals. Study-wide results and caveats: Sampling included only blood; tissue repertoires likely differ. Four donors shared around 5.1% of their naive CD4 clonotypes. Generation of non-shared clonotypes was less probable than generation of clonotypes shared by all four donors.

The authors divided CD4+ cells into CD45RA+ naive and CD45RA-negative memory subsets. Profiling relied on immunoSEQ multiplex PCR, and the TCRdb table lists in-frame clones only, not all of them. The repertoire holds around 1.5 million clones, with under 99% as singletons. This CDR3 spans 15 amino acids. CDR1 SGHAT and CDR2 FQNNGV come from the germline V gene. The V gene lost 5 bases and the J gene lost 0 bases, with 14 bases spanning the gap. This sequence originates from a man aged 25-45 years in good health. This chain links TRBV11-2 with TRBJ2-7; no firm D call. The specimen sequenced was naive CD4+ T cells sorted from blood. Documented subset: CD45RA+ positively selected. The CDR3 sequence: CASSREPIRSYEQYF. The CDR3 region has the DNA TGTGCCAGCAGCCGTGAACCGATCCGCTCCTACGAGCAGTACTTC.